A single sample is the source of the 32 T cell receptor beta chains below, sequenced in a study of CD8 T cells in ankylosing spondylitis. Each CDR3 protein gets one entry after TCRdb re-called the 5' RACE reads with MiXCR. Among some 140,000 distinct CDR3 sequences, roughly 8% were seen once, and the ten largest hold roughly 7.2%. Sequencing was done on a sample of synovial fluid, either unsorted or a sorted T cell fraction (not recorded which). Source of these receptors: a male donor with ankylosing spondylitis.

This clonotype was seen a handful of times. The chain combines TRBV24-1 with TRBJ1-5; D is perhaps TRBD1 (5 bases). CDR1 and CDR2 (germline): KGHDR, SFDVKD. Trimming removed 2 bases at V and 5 bases at J, with 9 bases between. CDR3 length equals 14 residues. The DNA of the CDR3 is TGTGCCACCAGTGATTACAGGTCCGATCAGCCCCAGCATTTT. Translated, it gives CATSDYRSDQPQHF.

In its sample, this clonotype was seen a few times. The gene calls are TRBV7-9 and TRBJ2-5; no clear D. CDR1 is SEHNR and CDR2 is FQNEAQ in the germline V gene (reference sequence). The CDR3 spans 13 residues. Between the trimmed V and J ends, which lost 7 bases and 5 bases, there was a span of 14 bases. CDR3 in amino acids: CASKATTGETQYF. Here the CDR3 DNA reads TGTGCCAGCAAGGCCACTACTGGGGAGACCCAGTACTTC.

There are many counts of this clonotype. The V gene is TRBV4-3, the J gene TRBJ2-1, with 9 bases lining up with TRBD2. This CDR3 has 18 amino acids. The junction had 13 bases not matched to a gene; V was cut back by 0 bases and J by 7 bases. CDR1 and CDR2 from the germline V gene are LGHNA and YSLEER. The CDR3 here is CASSQDLLRASGINEQFF. The CDR3 DNA sequence: TGCGCCAGCAGCCAAGATCTTTTAAGGGCTAGCGGGATAAATGAGCAGTTCTTC.

The chain combines TRBV18 with TRBJ2-1; 8 bases line up with TRBD2. The CDR3 has 15 amino acids. Germline-derived CDR1 and CDR2 are KGHSH and LQKENI. The V segment lost 0 bases and the J segment 7 bases; nucleotides outside the gene matches: 5. The CDR3 nucleotides read TGTGCCAGCTCACCACCGAACCGGGGGGGGAATGAGCAGTTCTTC. Protein sequence: CASSPPNRGGNEQFF.

This clonotype was seen repeatedly, ten times or more. This chain joins TRBV30 and TRBJ1-1; a weak D match, TRBD1 (5 bases). Trimming cost V 3 bases and J 6 bases, with 23 bases left between them. The CDR3 has 16 amino acids. In germline, CDR1 is GTSNPN, CDR2 SVGIG (reference sequence). The CDR3 DNA reads as TGTGCCTGGAGATATGGGGCAGGACCGAGGAGGGCTGAAGCTTTCTTT. This gives the protein CAWRYGAGPRRAEAFF.

The sample holds many counts of this clonotype. This chain links TRBV24-1 with TRBJ2-1, with unresolved D. This CDR3 has 14 amino acids. V lost 2 bases to trimming and J lost 5 bases, with 9 bases between them. The germline CDR1 and CDR2 sequences are KGHDR and SFDVKD. CDR3 sequence (DNA): TGTGCCACCAGTGATTATCAACAGAACAATGAGCAGTTCTTC. It codes for CATSDYQQNNEQFF.

This clonotype was seen ten or more times. The gene calls are TRBV7-2 and TRBJ2-1, with 8 bases lining up with TRBD2. Trimming took 3 bases from V and 7 from J; bases not matched to a gene: 2. CDR1 SGHTA and CDR2 FQGNSA come from the germline V gene. The CDR3 contains 13 residues. The DNA of the CDR3 is TGTGCCAGCAGCTTTAGCGGGATTAATGAGCAGTTCTTC. Amino acid sequence: CASSFSGINEQFF.

This sequence joins TRBV3-1 and TRBJ2-5, with a possible D match to TRBD2 (6 bases). There are 17 residues in the CDR3. The germline CDR1 and CDR2 sequences are LGHDT and YNNKEL (reference sequence). Deletions cut 4 bases from V and 3 bases from J, with 21 bases between. The CDR3 loop is CASSPISGHWGEETQYF. As DNA, the CDR3 is TGTGCCAGCAGCCCAATTTCTGGACATTGGGGGGAAGAGACCCAGTACTTC.

This clonotype was seen a handful of times. The V and J genes are TRBV7-9 and TRBJ1-1, with no clear D. The length of the CDR3 is 14 residues. CDR1 and CDR2 (germline): SEHNR, FQNEAQ (reference sequence). V dropped 5 bases and J dropped 5 bases, with 15 bases sitting between them. CDR3 amino acids: CASSPRGGSTEAFF. The CDR3 nucleotides read TGTGCCAGCAGCCCAAGAGGCGGATCTACTGAAGCTTTCTTT.

This clonotype was seen ten or more times. The V gene is TRBV19, the J gene TRBJ2-3; D is uncertain. The CDR3 extends over 14 amino acids. Germline loops: CDR1 LNHDA, CDR2 SQIVND (reference sequence). Trimming took 1 base from V and 2 from J, leaving 7 bases between them. The CDR3 region is CASSIGDSTDTQYF. CDR3 DNA sequence: TGTGCCAGTAGTATAGGAGACTCCACAGATACGCAGTATTTT.

There are many counts of this clonotype. The rearrangement uses TRBV5-1 and TRBJ2-7; 7 bases map to TRBD1. The CDR3 is 17 amino acids. Germline CDR1 and CDR2: SGHRS and YFSETQ. Trimming removed 1 base from V and 2 bases from J; junction bases left unmatched: 12. DNA for the CDR3: TGCGCCAGCAGCTTGAGACAAACCGGGACAGTTCCCTACGAGCAGTACTTC. Protein product: CASSLRQTGTVPYEQYF.

This clonotype has more than one count but fewer than ten. The genes are TRBV20-1 and TRBJ2-5, with D hard to call. This CDR3 comprises 12 residues. Germline CDR1 and CDR2: DFQATT and SNEGSKA (reference sequence). The germline V and J ends were trimmed by 5 bases and 2 bases, with 9 bases remaining between them. CDR3 amino acids: CSALIGQETQYF. The CDR3, as DNA: TGCAGTGCTCTGATTGGGCAAGAGACCCAGTACTTC.

This clonotype was seen ten or more times. The gene calls are TRBV7-3 and TRBJ2-1; 7 bases fit TRBD1. The CDR3 length is 13 residues. Germline-derived CDR1 and CDR2 are SGHTA and FQGTGA. Unmatched junction bases numbered 3, after V lost 5 bases and J lost 5 bases. CDR3 DNA: TGTGCCAGCAGCCGGGACAGAGACAATGAGCAGTTCTTC. Protein product: CASSRDRDNEQFF.

This chain uses TRBV7-2 with TRBJ1-2, with 7 bases aligning to TRBD1. CDR3 length equals 17 residues. Germline CDR1 and CDR2: SGHTA and FQGNSA. J gave up 5 bases and V 1 base, and 13 bases lay outside the gene matches. The CDR3 nucleotides are TGTGCCAGCAGCTTAGGAATGGTAGGGGGCGCGGGGTATGGCTACACCTTC. Translation gives CASSLGMVGGAGYGYTF.

Many counts were recorded for this clonotype. A junction boundary mismatches the germline segment, possibly from a read error. V is TRBV28 and J is TRBJ2-1; 8 bases map to TRBD1. In germline, CDR1 is MDHEN, CDR2 SYDVKM. The CDR3 covers 16 residues. The CDR3 nucleotides read TGTGCCAGCAGCTTATTAGACAGGGGAAACTACAATGAGCAGTTCTTC. Translation gives CASSLLDRGNYNEQFF. Full variable domain (outside the CDR3, taken from reference TRBV28 and TRBJ2-1): DVKVTQSSRYLVKRTGEKVFLECVQDMDHENMFWYRQDPGLGLRLIYFSYDVKMKEKGDIPEGYSVSREKKERFSLILESASTNQTSMYLCASSLLDRGNYNEQFFGPGTRLTVL.

This clonotype came up many times. The chain links TRBV20-1 to TRBJ2-1; 7 bases line up with TRBD2. In germline, CDR1 is DFQATT, CDR2 SNEGSKA (reference sequence). V was pared by 1 base and J by 2 bases, with 2 bases of the junction left unmatched. This CDR3 comprises 14 residues. This CDR3 is CSARGGSPYNEQFF. The DNA for the CDR3 is TGCAGTGCTAGAGGCGGGAGTCCCTACAATGAGCAGTTCTTC.

This clonotype appeared many times. The chain is built from TRBV5-5 and TRBJ2-1; D remains unclear. Germline V gene lookup returns CDR1 SGHKS and CDR2 YYEKEE (reference sequence). Trimming cost V 2 bases and J 0 bases, with 9 bases left between them. The CDR3 spans 15 residues. The CDR3 nucleotides read TGTGCCAGCAGCTTTCGCATAGCCTCCTACAATGAGCAGTTCTTC. Translated, it gives CASSFRIASYNEQFF.

This clonotype has only a few counts. The chain combines TRBV7-2 with TRBJ2-1; D not certain. Between the trimmed V and J ends, which lost 3 bases and 3 bases, there was a span of 9 bases. The CDR3 has 14 residues. From germline, CDR1 is SGHTA and CDR2 FQGNSA. For the CDR3, the DNA is TGTGCCAGCAGCTTTTCTTCGGACTACAATGAGCAGTTCTTC. This gives the protein CASSFSSDYNEQFF.

Ten or more counts support this clonotype. The chain employs TRBV11-2 and TRBJ1-4; TRBD1 matches at 8 bases. Germline V gene sequence: CDR1 SGHAT, CDR2 FQNNGV. Trimming cost V 5 bases and J 3 bases; bases outside gene matches: 2. The CDR3 loop spans 14 amino acids. CDR3 DNA sequence: TGTGCCAGCAGCGTACAGGGGGCTAATGAAAAACTGTTTTTT. Translation: CASSVQGANEKLFF. Using reference TRBV11-2 and TRBJ1-4 for the parts outside the CDR3, the full variable domain is EAGVAQSPRYKIIEKRQSVAFWCNPISGHATLYWYQQILGQGPKLLIQFQNNGVVDDSQLPKDRFSAERLKGVDSTLKIQPAKLEDSAVYLCASSVQGANEKLFFGSGTQLSVL.

Ten or more counts support this clonotype. This chain links TRBV3-1 with TRBJ2-7, with D perhaps given as TRBD1 or TRBD2 (5 bases each). This CDR3 has 13 residues. V gave up 6 bases and J gave up 6 bases, with 15 bases separating them. Germline V lookup: CDR1 LGHDT, CDR2 YNNKEL (reference sequence). The CDR3 coding sequence is TGTGCCAGCAGTCGGGGCCCAATGGGCGAGCAGTACTTC. It specifies CASSRGPMGEQYF.

The sample holds many counts of this clonotype. J is TRBJ1-6 and V is TRBV7-2; TRBD1 is a possible D gene (5 bases). Germline V CDR1 and CDR2: SGHTA, FQGNSA. There are 14 residues in the CDR3. Trimming cost V 8 bases and J 7 bases, with 15 bases left between them. The CDR3 loop reads CASQGVIRNSPLHF. In DNA form, the CDR3 reads TGTGCCAGCCAAGGGGTTATCCGGAATTCACCCCTCCACTTT. Supplemented by reference TRBV7-2 and TRBJ1-6, the full variable domain reads GAGVSQSPSNKVTEKGKDVELRCDPISGHTALYWYRQSLGQGLEFLIYFQGNSAPDKSGLPSDRFSAERTGGSVSTLTIQRTQQEDSAVYLCASQGVIRNSPLHFGNGTRLTVT.

This clonotype was seen ten or more times. V is TRBV29-1 and J is TRBJ2-3; 7 bases are shared with TRBD2. Germline values: CDR1 SQVTM, CDR2 ANQGSEA. The trim removed 1 base at V and 4 bases at J, leaving 5 bases unmatched. The CDR3 has 14 residues. The CDR3 nucleotides read TGCAGCGTTGAAGGAGGGAGGGTCGCAGATACGCAGTATTTT. Amino acid sequence: CSVEGGRVADTQYF.

This clonotype has at least ten counts. The CDR3 region has the DNA TGCGCCAGCATTAGAGGAGATGAGCAGTTCTTC. It encodes CASIRGDEQFF. This sequence joins TRBV5-1 and TRBJ2-1; unclear D gene. Trimming took off 6 bases at V and 8 bases at J, with 9 bases between the two ends. This CDR3 comprises 11 residues. Per the germline V gene, CDR1 is SGHRS and CDR2 is YFSETQ.

This clonotype was detected many times. This sequence joins TRBV19 and TRBJ2-3, with TRBD1 matching 7 bases. The germline V gene has CDR1 LNHDA and CDR2 SQIVND (reference sequence). The CDR3 consists of 13 residues. Trimming at V came to 8 bases and at J to 0 bases, leaving 2 bases not matched to a gene. The CDR3 bases are TGTGCCAGTGGGGACAGAAGCACAGATACGCAGTATTTT. Protein: CASGDRSTDTQYF.

This clonotype appeared a few times. V is TRBV3-1 and J is TRBJ2-5; a weak D match, TRBD2 (6 bases). Germline CDR1 LGHDT, CDR2 YNNKEL (reference sequence). The CDR3 has 16 residues. Deletions cut 1 base from V and 3 bases from J, with 15 bases between. The CDR3 region has the DNA TGTGCCAGCAGCCAAGTGAGCGGCGGGGTTAAAGAGACCCAGTACTTC. Translated, it gives CASSQVSGGVKETQYF.

This clonotype was seen a handful of times. This chain joins TRBV7-2 and TRBJ2-1; 8 bases agree with TRBD2. Per the germline V gene, CDR1 is SGHTA and CDR2 is FQGNSA. There are 14 residues in the CDR3. The junction had 2 bases not matched to a gene; V was cut back by 2 bases and J by 5 bases. CDR3 sequence reads: CASSLTRGDNEQFF. CDR3 nucleotides: TGTGCCAGCAGCTTAACGCGGGGGGACAATGAGCAGTTCTTC.

This clonotype has a handful of counts. This chain joins TRBV10-3 and TRBJ2-5, with 8 bases identical to TRBD2. The V gene's germline CDR1 is ENHRY and CDR2 SYGVKD. V shed 10 bases and J 5 bases; nucleotides not matched to a gene: 9. CDR3 length equals 13 residues. The CDR3 loop reads CASSGNRVETQYF. The CDR3 DNA sequence: TGTGCCAGTAGCGGGAACAGGGTGGAGACCCAGTACTTC.

In nucleotides, the CDR3 is TGTGCCAGCAGCTTAGCAAGGCCGGGCTACACCTTC. Amino acid sequence: CASSLARPGYTF. The gene calls are TRBV7-9 and TRBJ1-2; no firm D call. The CDR3 sequence is 12 residues long. V lost 0 bases and J lost 8, with 7 bases in between. CDR1 is SEHNR, CDR2 FQNEAQ, per germline (reference sequence).

This clonotype was observed a handful of times. V gene TRBV6-5 combines with J gene TRBJ1-1, with 9 bases identical to TRBD1. The CDR3 extends over 14 amino acids. CDR1 is MNHEY and CDR2 is SVGAGI in the germline V gene. The V and J ends lost 2 bases and 4 bases, in that order; junction bases with no gene match: 2. The chain's CDR3 is CASSYETGGTEAFF. CDR3 DNA: TGTGCCAGCAGTTACGAGACAGGGGGCACTGAAGCTTTCTTT.

This clonotype turned up a few times. The rearrangement uses TRBV5-6 and TRBJ2-2; TRBD2 matches at 12 bases. Germline V gene data show CDR1 as SGHDT and CDR2 as YYEEEE. With 3 bases clipped from V and 4 bases from J, the junction kept 7 bases outside the gene matches. This CDR3 spans 17 amino acids. CDR3 sequence (DNA): TGTGCCAGCAGCTATGGACTAGCGGGGTTCGGCACCGGGGAGCTGTTTTTT. It encodes CASSYGLAGFGTGELFF.

This clonotype has ten or more counts. This chain uses TRBV10-2 with TRBJ1-3, with D unclear. Trimming removed 5 bases at V and 0 bases at J, with 5 bases between. The CDR3 extends over 13 amino acids. CDR1 is WSHSY and CDR2 is SAAADI in the germline V gene. Here the CDR3 reads CASSWDSGNTIYF. The DNA for the CDR3 is TGCGCCAGCAGTTGGGACTCTGGAAACACCATATATTTT.

This clonotype was seen at least ten times. The V and J genes are TRBV29-1 and TRBJ2-1; 8 positions match TRBD2. CDR1 and CDR2 from the germline V gene are SQVTM and ANQGSEA. V shed 7 bases, J shed 8 bases, and the junction held 13 bases outside the gene matches. The CDR3 length is 14 residues. CDR3 sequence reads: CSAGLVTSVDEQFF. The DNA of the CDR3 is TGCAGCGCGGGACTAGTTACAAGTGTCGATGAGCAGTTCTTC.